Detailed here is one TCR beta chain. According to the study, TCR beta libraries were built with iRepertoire HTBI primers and CDR3-region Arm-PCR. TCRdb reprocessed the multiplex PCR reads via MiXCR and lists one record per CDR3 protein. Of 450,000 or so distinct CDR3 sequences listed, 20% to 25% are singletons. This entry is derived from a study of regulatory T cells in long-lasting Graves disease. Study details: Persistent Graves' disease denoted over 5 years of antithyroid drugs plus positive TSH receptor antibodies.

Trimming removed 6 bases at V and 5 bases at J, with 20 bases between. The CDR3 is 16 residues long. CDR1 and CDR2 (germline): SGHTA, FQGNSA. Time point indicated: persistent/refractory GD, antithyroid drugs over 5 years with positive TRAb. From PBMCs, RNA was extracted and then used to make the TCR library. The receptor was isolated from a female donor with Graves disease. The chain employs TRBV7-2 and TRBJ1-5, with D possibly TRBD1 on 5 matching bases. The source was peripheral blood mononuclear cells (PBMCs), collected when the disease was refractory, from a patient treated with antithyroid drugs. The CDR3 bases are TGTGCCAGCAGTTCGAGGGGTTTTGGGACGGATCAGCCCCAGCATTTT. It translates to CASSSRGFGTDQPQHF.